Sequencing of this T cell receptor beta chain was carried out in a study of control samples from healthy donors and cancer patients. V gave up 8 bases and J gave up 5 bases, with 15 bases separating them. The CDR3 has 13 residues. Germline V CDR1 and CDR2: SNHLY, FYNNEI. Data came from immunoSEQ multiplex PCR; TCRdb stores just in-frame clones and leaves some out. The table records fewer than 300,000 clones, over 75% of them present only once. The receptor comes from a woman aged 60-75 years with lung cancer. The sequenced sample was PBMCs. This chain links TRBV2 with TRBJ1-1, with D possibly TRBD1 on 5 matching bases. CDR3 loop: CASGGNEFTEAFF. Written as DNA, the CDR3 is TGTGCCAGCGGGGGGAATGAGTTTACTGAAGCTTTCTTT.